This T cell receptor beta chain originates from a study of cytomegalovirus exposure and HLA in healthy donors. PCR amplification relied on 60 Vbeta primers (plus 13 Jbeta primers). Clones were read by immunoSEQ multiplex PCR, and TCRdb kept only the in-frame ones, dropping some. The sample has 100,000 to 150,000 clones; around 81% are singletons. Losses at the gene ends were 6 bases for V and 4 bases for J; bases not matched to a gene: 12. This CDR3 comprises 16 residues. CDR1 MDHEN and CDR2 SYDVKM come from the germline V gene. Findings and caveats of the study: Published work reported that the classifier diagnosed cytomegalovirus status with high specificity and sensitivity. Apparent HLA restriction characterized most CMV-associated TCR beta chains in a later analysis.

In regard to this clone: The antigen is unknown.

Sequenced input: PBMCs. The sequence derives from a woman in her fifties or sixties in good health and CMV-seronegative. V and J are TRBV28 and TRBJ2-5; 9 bases align to TRBD2. DNA of the CDR3: TGTGCCAGCAGCCGGAGTGCGGGAGGGCCCCTAGAGACCCAGTACTTC. Its protein is CASSRSAGGPLETQYF.